This TCR beta chain was captured by sequencing in a study of beta chain features in type 1 diabetes. In its sample, this clone was seen a few times. The target antigen is unknown. Reverse transcribing all isolated RNA meant expressed TCRB transcripts were sequenced. Clones were sequenced by immunoSEQ multiplex PCR, and TCRdb holds only the in-frame ones, with some missing. The sample consists of approximately 30,000 clones, less than 70% of them appearing once. Study-level points and caveats: Patients with Type 1 diabetes showed moderately but significantly shorter TCRB CDR3s in all four CD4+ subsets. Insertion counts at VDJ junctions were lower in type 1 diabetes patients, who also showed more deletions there.

This CDR3 is built from 15 residues. Germline V gene data show CDR1 as LNHNV and CDR2 as YYDKDF (reference sequence). V was pared by 0 bases and J by 3 bases, with 12 bases between. The receptor was isolated from a woman aged 25 to 39 with type 1 diabetes. The chain recombines TRBV15 with TRBJ2-7, with D perhaps TRBD2 (5 bases). Sequenced input: Tregs from blood. CDR3: CATSRDRSSSYEQYF. DNA of the CDR3: TGTGCCACCAGCAGAGATCGATCTAGCAGCTACGAGCAGTACTTC.